These 15 T cell receptor beta chains came from one sample sequenced in a study of shared clonotypes between healthy human individuals. Libraries were prepared by immunoSEQ multiplex PCR; TCRdb keeps only in-frame clonotypes and omits some of them. The sample includes 2,500,000 or so clones, 85% to 95% seen only once; the top ten take about 0.36%. What was sequenced was naive CD4+ T cells from PBMCs. Specified subset: CD45RA+ positively selected. All receptors derive from a young man in good health. Some clones in this sample may be carry-over from other donors' samples.

The gene calls are TRBV10-3 and TRBJ1-1; 7 positions agree with TRBD1. Germline values: CDR1 ENHRY, CDR2 SYGVKD. V shed 6 bases and J 4 bases; nucleotides not matched to a gene: 5. The CDR3 length is 13 residues. CDR3 loop: CAIREGAGTEAFF. The CDR3 DNA reads TGTGCCATCAGGGAGGGGGCGGGCACTGAAGCTTTCTTT.

The V gene is TRBV10-3, the J gene TRBJ2-2; TRBD1 agrees at 9 bases. J gave up 1 base and V 4 bases, and 4 bases lay outside the gene matches. Germline values: CDR1 ENHRY, CDR2 SYGVKD. The CDR3 covers 16 residues. CDR3 in DNA: TGTGCCATCAGTGGCCGACAGGGGGGGAACACCGGGGAGCTGTTTTTT. Its translation: CAISGRQGGNTGELFF.

The rearrangement joins TRBV5-1 to TRBJ2-4; D ambiguous. V gave up 4 bases and J gave up 0 bases, with 14 bases separating them. This CDR3 comprises 16 residues. From germline, CDR1 is SGHRS and CDR2 YFSETQ. CDR3 nucleotides: TGCGCCAGCAGCCCTACGGCAGGTGTAGCCAAAAACATTCAGTACTTC. As protein: CASSPTAGVAKNIQYF.

V gene TRBV27 combines with J gene TRBJ1-2; no reliable D call. Deletions cut 6 bases from V and 4 bases from J, with 12 bases between. The CDR3 covers 13 residues. The germline gives CDR1 MNHEY, CDR2 SMNVEV (reference sequence). CDR3 nucleotide sequence: TGTGCCAGCAGCCTCCAAGGGATCTATGGCTACACCTTC. Amino acid sequence: CASSLQGIYGYTF.

This chain uses TRBV25-1 with TRBJ1-1, with a tentative D call TRBD1 (5 bases). This CDR3 spans 16 amino acids. Per germline, CDR1 MGHDK and CDR2 SYGVNS. Trimming pared 2 bases from V and 1 base from J, leaving 14 bases between. CDR3 coding DNA: TGTGCCAGCAGTGAACCGGGCGGGAGGGGGAACACTGAAGCTTTCTTT. Translation gives CASSEPGGRGNTEAFF.

This clone has a single count. The rearrangement uses TRBV9 and TRBJ2-5, with D tentatively TRBD1 (5 bases). V was clipped by 4 bases and J by 0 bases, with 16 bases between them. The CDR3 length is 16 residues. The V gene's germline CDR1 is SGDLS and CDR2 YYNGEE. The CDR3 spells CASSRQSSLYQETQYF. Here the CDR3 DNA reads TGTGCCAGCAGCCGACAGTCGAGCCTGTACCAAGAGACCCAGTACTTC.

V gene TRBV10-1 combines with J gene TRBJ1-1; D is unresolved. Germline V gene sequence: CDR1 WNHNN, CDR2 SYGVQD (reference sequence). The germline V and J ends were trimmed by 0 bases and 11 bases, with 10 bases remaining between them. This CDR3 is 12 amino acids long. CDR3 in DNA: TGCGCCAGCAGTGAGTCGTGGGGAATTGCTTTCTTT. This encodes CASSESWGIAFF.

The rearrangement joins TRBV10-2 to TRBJ1-5; D is undetermined. Germline V gene lookup returns CDR1 WSHSY and CDR2 SAAADI. The CDR3 extends over 15 amino acids. The V and J ends lost 3 bases and 0 bases respectively, with 9 bases between them. The CDR3 loop reads CASSERQLSNQPQHF. CDR3 nucleotide sequence: TGCGCCAGCAGTGAACGGCAGCTTAGCAATCAGCCCCAGCATTTT.

The chain employs TRBV11-2 and TRBJ2-7; D is unresolved. Germline V gene data show CDR1 as SGHAT and CDR2 as FQNNGV. V gave up 5 bases and J gave up 3 bases, with 11 bases separating them. The CDR3 has 13 residues. CDR3 nucleotides: TGTGCCAGCAGCGGTATTCGGGTCTACGAGCAGTACTTC. Translation gives CASSGIRVYEQYF.

The chain uses TRBV2 and TRBJ1-4, with 8 positions matching TRBD1. Trimming took 8 bases from V and 2 from J; bases not matched to a gene: 7. CDR1 SNHLY and CDR2 FYNNEI come from the germline V gene. CDR3 length: 15 amino acids. In DNA form, the CDR3 reads TGTGCCAGCGCCGGGAACAGGGGGACTAATGAAAAACTGTTTTTT. Amino acids: CASAGNRGTNEKLFF.

The V call is TRBV5-1, the J call TRBJ2-7; 10 nucleotides match TRBD2. Germline trimming cut 2 bases from V and 6 bases from J; bases unmatched to any gene: 5. The CDR3 runs 14 residues. The germline V gene has CDR1 SGHRS and CDR2 YFSETQ. CDR3 in amino acids: CASSLSSGSAEQYF. CDR3 nucleotide sequence: TGCGCCAGCAGCTTATCTAGCGGGAGTGCCGAGCAGTACTTC.

A single count supports this clone. The chain couples TRBV5-1 to TRBJ1-5, with TRBD1 matching over 7 bases. In germline, CDR1 is SGHRS, CDR2 YFSETQ. After removal of 1 base from V and 6 bases from J, the junction contained 7 bases not matched to a gene. The CDR3 is made up of 15 amino acids. The CDR3 bases are TGCGCCAGCAGCTTGACAGGGGTGGGCTCTCAGCCCCAGCATTTT. Its protein is CASSLTGVGSQPQHF.

The rearrangement joins TRBV10-3 to TRBJ2-1; D is unresolved. The CDR3 totals 16 residues. Germline CDR1 and CDR2: ENHRY and SYGVKD. The V gene lost 3 bases and the J gene lost 5 bases, with 17 bases spanning the gap. The CDR3 DNA reads TGTGCCATCAGTGAAGTCTCCAGGTCCGGCCACAATGAGCAGTTCTTC. Translating gives CAISEVSRSGHNEQFF.

This clone has more than one count but fewer than ten. The chain employs TRBV5-4 and TRBJ2-2; a possible D gene is TRBD1 (6 bases). The CDR3 has 13 residues. Trimming took 4 bases from V and 5 from J, leaving 9 bases between them. Germline CDR1 and CDR2: SGHNT and YYREEE (reference sequence). This CDR3 is CASSHRDTGELFF. CDR3 sequence (DNA): TGTGCCAGCAGCCACAGGGATACCGGGGAGCTGTTTTTT.

The CDR3 bases are TGTGCCAGCAGTTCGGGGGCACTAGGGAAGAACACTGAAGCTTTCTTT. Its protein product is CASSSGALGKNTEAFF. The chain uses TRBV28 and TRBJ1-1; a weak D match, TRBD1 (6 bases). The CDR3 runs 16 residues. V gave up 4 bases and J gave up 1 base, with 16 bases separating them. Germline CDR1 and CDR2: MDHEN and SYDVKM.